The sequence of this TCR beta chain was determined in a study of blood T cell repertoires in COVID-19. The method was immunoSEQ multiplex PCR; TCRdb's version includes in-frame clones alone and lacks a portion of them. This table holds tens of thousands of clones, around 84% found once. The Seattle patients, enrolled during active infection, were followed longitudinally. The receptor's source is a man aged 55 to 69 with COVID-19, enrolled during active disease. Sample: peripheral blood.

CDR3 loop: CASSRDISGNTIYF. In DNA form, the CDR3 reads TGTGCCAGCAGCCGCGACATCTCTGGAAACACCATATATTTT. This chain uses TRBV7-9 with TRBJ1-3, with no clear D. The CDR3 extends over 14 amino acids. Deletions cut 5 bases from V and 0 bases from J, with 8 bases between. Germline-derived CDR1 and CDR2 are SEHNR and FQNEAQ (reference sequence).